A selection of T cell receptor beta chains follows, all from one sample in a study of response to subunit inactivated influenza vaccine. TCRdb re-derived calls from the RT-PCR reads in MiXCR, one entry per CDR3 protein. The top ten hold 11% of the sample, which has fewer than 800,000 distinct CDR3 sequences, 15% to 17% seen once. The sequences come from PBMCs from blood, collected 11 to 12 days after vaccination. The receptors come from a man aged 50 or older who received an inactivated influenza vaccine. Both conserved end residues are part of each CDR3. Each record gives: J gene, D gene, V gene, clone size, CDR3 DNA, CDR3 protein. A D gene is named only where the DNA matches it firmly. Not all rows give a size; the values are once, few, many and, for expanded clones, a class.

>TRBJ2-2|TRBD2|TRBV6-2/TRBV6-3|NA
TGTGCCAGCAGTAAATCTAGCGGGGGCGGCACCGGGGAGCTGTTTTTT
CASSKSSGGGTGELFF
>TRBJ2-2|TRBD2|TRBV7-3|NA
TGTGCCAGCAGCCCCGGGGTGGCGGGAGCCTCCGGGGAGCTGTTTTTT
CASSPGVAGASGELFF
>TRBJ2-7|TRBD2|TRBV19|NA
TGTGCCAGTAGTATAAGACTAGCCCCCTACGAGCAGTACTTC
CASSIRLAPYEQYF
>TRBJ1-5|NA|TRBV20-1|NA
TGCAGTGCTAGAGATGCGGGGTTCAATCAGCCCCAGCATTTT
CSARDAGFNQPQHF
>TRBJ1-2|NA|TRBV4-2|few
TGTGCCAGCAGCCAAGCCGGAGGACCCGGCGCTGACTACACCTTC
CASSQAGGPGADYTF
>TRBJ2-1|NA|TRBV13|NA
TGTGCCAGCAGCTTAGGCCCTTATGAGCAGTTCTTC
CASSLGPYEQFF
>TRBJ2-1|TRBD1|TRBV29-1|few
TGCAGCGGTTTACAGGGGGCCAGTGAGCAGTTCTTC
CSGLQGASEQFF
>TRBJ2-5|NA|TRBV7-9|NA
TGTGCCAGCAGCTTAGTTCGGCCTAGGTTAGAGGAGACCCAGTACTTC
CASSLVRPRLEETQYF
>TRBJ1-2|NA|TRBV20-1|NA
TGCAGTGCTAGTCCCGGGAATGGCTACACCTTC
CSASPGNGYTF
>TRBJ2-7|TRBD2|TRBV4-3|few
TGCGCCAGCAGCCACTGGGGACTAGCGGGAGCAGACGAGCAGTACTTC
CASSHWGLAGADEQYF
>TRBJ1-1|TRBD1|TRBV15|NA
TGTGCCACCAGCACCGAAGGGACAGGGGAGAACACTGAAGCTTTCTTT
CATSTEGTGENTEAFF